Sequencing of this TCR beta chain was carried out in a study of blood T cells in healthy people across ages. V shed 7 bases, J shed 3 bases, and the junction held 5 bases outside the gene matches. Germline CDR1 and CDR2: MDHEN and SYDVKM. The CDR3 has 13 residues. Next came a second PCR, run for about 6 to 11 cycles, which used a sample-barcoded 5' primer along with a J-beta primer mix. In TCRdb, the 5' RACE reads were re-called with MiXCR into one record per CDR3 protein. The table shows about 1 million distinct CDR3 sequences, with under 45% occurring only once. Points on this clonotype: No antigen is known for it.

Study-wide points: Measured against age, TCR beta diversity per million T cells decreased in a roughly linear manner.

Caucasian, healthy and from Russia, the donors were aged between about 6 and 90. Sequenced: blood. The V gene is TRBV28, the J gene TRBJ2-7; 8 positions match TRBD1. The receptor was isolated from a woman aged 55 to 70 in good health. In DNA, the CDR3 is TGTGCCAGCACCCAGGGGGCCAGCTACGAGCAGTACTTC. Translated, it gives CASTQGASYEQYF.